This T cell receptor beta chain was captured by sequencing in a study of early T cells in non-severe SARS-CoV-2 infection. Overall study context: Unsorted whole blood bulk RNA was sequenced, with unpaired chains.

Remarks on this clonotype: As yet, its antigen is unknown.

TCRdb reanalysed the 5' RACE reads using MiXCR and keeps one entry per CDR3 protein. This sample has some 80,000 distinct CDR3 sequences, with 5% found just once. Study-level findings and limits: The study's VDJdb matching favored anti-spike CD8 responses and missed private and CD4 specificities.

Trimming shortened V by 6 bases and J by 8 bases, and 4 bases separated the two germline ends. The CDR3 contains 8 residues. Germline V lookup: CDR1 GTSNPN, CDR2 SVGIG (reference sequence). This specimen consisted of whole blood, obtained at baseline. The TCR was taken from an adult who was a healthcare worker with PCR-confirmed SARS-CoV-2 infection or an uninfected control (not recorded which). V usage is TRBV30 and J usage is TRBJ1-2, with no clear D. For the CDR3, the DNA is TGTGCCTGCGGAGGCTACACCTTC. Its protein product is CACGGYTF.